This T cell receptor beta chain was observed in a study of CD8 T cells in ankylosing spondylitis. General study points: A TCR beta motif of roughly eight highly homologous variants appeared characteristic of ankylosing spondylitis blood.

TCR beta libraries were made by quantitative 5'-RACE with molecular barcodes. Using its own MiXCR run on the 5' RACE reads, TCRdb lists one record per CDR3 protein. The profile shows roughly 150,000 distinct CDR3 sequences, roughly 34% of them singletons. Remarks on this clonotype: Antigen specificity is unknown.

Losses at the gene ends were 5 bases for V and 5 bases for J; bases not matched to a gene: 7. The germline V gene has CDR1 KGHDR and CDR2 SFDVKD. CDR3 length equals 14 residues. The V call is TRBV24-1, the J call TRBJ2-5, with TRBD1 identical over 7 bases. The TCR was taken from a male donor with ankylosing spondylitis. Sequencing was carried out using synovial fluid, either unsorted or a sorted T cell fraction (not recorded which). The CDR3 sequence: CATSGEGGLETQYF. The DNA of the CDR3 is TGTGCCACCAGTGGAGAAGGGGGCCTTGAGACCCAGTACTTC.